Listed below are T cell receptor beta chains from one sample, sequenced in a study of T cell responses to AZD1222 COVID-19 vaccine. TCRdb keeps only in-frame clones here, not all; method: immunoSEQ multiplex PCR. Seen here are roughly 100,000 clones, roughly 88% observed once, and the top ten hold 5.1%. The sample in question was peripheral blood, obtained on day 0 of AZD1222 vaccination. Source of these receptors: an adult in good health. The conserved cysteine and the conserved F or W are not part of the CDR3 here.

v_call,cdr3_aa
TRBV4-1,ASSQESGTLANYGYT
TRBV6-6,ASSYVRGNEQY
TRBV3-1/TRBV3-2,ASRKGTSSGNTIY
TRBV18,ASSPVPDSVYEQY
TRBV9,ASSAEEGGSYEQY
TRBV7-9,ASSLTSGALNEQF
TRBV2,ASNTDNTGELF
TRBV7-9,ASSLSGGLNYGYT
TRBV19,ASSSQGGQPQH
TRBV27,ASSSSGLAQH
TRBV27,ASSVNGAEAF
TRBV5-1,ASSERTGNTEAF
TRBV7-9,ASSLAMRARDEQY
TRBV5-5,ASSLRGTGGYEQY
TRBV6-4,ASSDSGTNEKLF
TRBV11-2,ASSRRQGPLQY
TRBV5-6,ASSGTSGRYEQY
TRBV12-5,ASGPPVAVSSQY
TRBV3-1/TRBV3-2,ASSFRDYNEQF
TRBV19,ASSPGQVNTEAF
TRBV3-1/TRBV3-2,ASSQGEANYGYT
TRBV9,ASSLAGLAGVGSGELF
TRBV3-1/TRBV3-2,ASSQAGTGGNQPQH
TRBV19,ASSRDRGLNEQF
TRBV12-3/TRBV12-4,ASSLFLNQPQH
TRBV5-1,ASSSGGTDTQY
TRBV5-1,ASSSQGFANEKLF
TRBV4-1,ASSQTTRGGEFKLF
TRBV10-3,AITGENEQF
TRBV7-9,ASSLWTGGSNQPQH
TRBV24-1,ATEGARPRGTDTQY
TRBV2,ASTNGRSTGELF
TRBV7-2,ASSSQGRGQPQH
TRBV18,ASSEVGGMGQPQH
TRBV5-4,ASSLLSRGRRGETQY
TRBV7-6,ASSTTGAPLGNEQF
TRBV5-1,ASSWGGTSPEQY
TRBV7-2,ASSSYRGQETQY
TRBV12-3/TRBV12-4,ASSFGWSGELF
TRBV10-1,ASSGGLPYNEQF